This T cell receptor beta chain was sequenced during a study of blood T cells in healthy people across ages. Next came a second PCR, run for about 6 to 11 cycles, which used a sample-barcoded 5' primer along with a J-beta primer mix. From the 5' RACE reads, TCRdb called clonotypes with MiXCR, one entry per CDR3 protein. Here the sample spans under 2,000,000 distinct CDR3 sequences, around half being singletons. The CDR3 is made up of 18 amino acids. V was cut by 0 bases and J by 1 base, with 18 bases left in between. Sequencing was carried out using blood. This sequence was found in a woman aged 40 to 50 in good health. This rearrangement joins TRBV12-3 or TRBV12-4 to TRBJ1-1, with unresolved D. The CDR3 region has the DNA TGTGCCAGCAGTTTAGCGCACGGAGGGATCTCCCGGAACACTGAAGCTTTCTTT. It yields the protein CASSLAHGGISRNTEAFF.